This passage covers 2 T cell receptor beta chains from one sample sequenced in a study of blood T cell repertoires in COVID-19. TCRdb keeps only in-frame clones here, not all; method: immunoSEQ multiplex PCR. The sample holds under 250,000 clones, approximately 87% seen once. The sample consisted of peripheral blood. These TCRs come from a man in his 60s with acute or convalescent COVID-19.

CDR3 DNA: TGTGCCAGCAGCCGGACTAGCGGAGGCGAGAGTGAGCAGTTCTTC. Translating it yields CASSRTSGGESEQFF. The rearrangement uses TRBV6-6 and TRBJ2-1; 10 bases fit TRBD2. The V gene end was trimmed by 6 bases and the J gene end by 9 bases; junction bases not matched to a gene: 11. The CDR3 has 15 residues. Germline CDR1 reads MNHNY; CDR2 reads SVGAGI (reference sequence).

Regarding this clone: Other DNA sequences in this sample translate to the same CDR3. The chain couples TRBV4-3 to TRBJ1-1; 8 bases are shared with TRBD1. Germline V gives CDR1 LGHNA, CDR2 YSLEER. V trimming: 4 bases; J trimming: 1 base; junction bases outside the gene matches: 2. The CDR3 runs to 14 residues. The CDR3 coding sequence is TGCGCCAGCAGCCGACAGGGGAGGAACACTGAAGCTTTCTTT. It specifies CASSRQGRNTEAFF.